This T cell receptor (beta chain) was captured in a study of T cell repertoires in cytomegalovirus infection. For the study at large: Public TCR beta signature analysis indicated the presence of both CMV infection and matching HLA type.

This clonotype came up many times. Its antigen is still unknown. This CDR3 has 16 residues. The V end was cut by 1 base, the J end by 2 bases, with 15 bases between. Germline CDR1 SGHTA, CDR2 FQGNSA. From the reads, TCRdb called clonotypes with MiXCR, one entry per CDR3 protein. Among 250,000 to 400,000 distinct CDR3 sequences listed, around 25% were seen once. This material consisted of cultured PBMCs, taken from culture after CMV antigen stimulation. The gene calls are TRBV7-2 and TRBJ2-7; D assignment may be TRBD1 or TRBD2 (5 bases each). This receptor was obtained from a human donor in good health (CMV status not recorded). Some clones in this sample may be carry-over from other donors' samples. This CDR3 is CASSLGWGKETYEQYF. DNA for the CDR3: TGTGCCAGCAGCTTAGGGTGGGGGAAAGAGACCTACGAGCAGTACTTC.